The rows below give T cell receptor beta chains drawn from one sample of a study of response to subunit inactivated influenza vaccine. TCRdb re-called the RT-PCR reads through MiXCR, storing one row per CDR3 protein. Altogether about 190,000 distinct CDR3 sequences are present, 13% to 15% being singletons, with the ten largest covering approximately 25%. Sequencing was performed on CD8+ T cells sorted from PBMCs, taken less than 6 days after vaccination. The source of these receptors is a man aged 50 to 60 who received an inactivated influenza vaccine. Each CDR3 is given with its conserved first and last residue. D genes are given only for firm matches. Not all rows give a size; the values are once, few, many and, for expanded clones, a class.

>TRBV7-9|TRBJ1-1|once|.
TGTGCCAGCAGCTGGACAGAGTGGACTGAAGCTTTCTTT
CASSWTEWTEAFF
>TRBV29-1|TRBJ2-7|.|TRBD1
TGCAGCGTGACGGACAGGGGCTACGAGCAGTACTTC
CSVTDRGYEQYF
>TRBV4-3|TRBJ2-5|few|.
TGCGCCAGCAGCCAAGTCCGGGATCCACAAGAGACCCAGTACTTC
CASSQVRDPQETQYF
>TRBV20-1|TRBJ2-7|.|TRBD1
TGCAGTGCGGACCGGACAGGCCGAGCCTACGAGCAGTACTTC
CSADRTGRAYEQYF
>TRBV12-3/TRBV12-4|TRBJ2-7|many|.
TGTGCCAGCAGTTTCAGGGAAATATACGAGCAGTACTTC
CASSFREIYEQYF
>TRBV20-1|TRBJ1-5|.|.
TGCAGTGCTAGAGAGGGGTATAGCAATCAGCCCCAGCATTTT
CSAREGYSNQPQHF
>TRBV9|TRBJ2-1|few|TRBD2
TGTGCCAGCAGCGTAGCGGGGGGGGGTGCTAACAATGAGCAGTTCTTC
CASSVAGGGANNEQFF
>TRBV20-1|TRBJ2-1|.|TRBD2
TGCAGTGCCACGATACTAGCGGACTCCTACAATGAGCAGTTCTTC
CSATILADSYNEQFF
>TRBV28|TRBJ2-1|.|TRBD2
TGTGCCAGCAGTTCGGGTGGGGGACTAGCGGGAGGGATCATCTCCTACAATGAGCAGTTCTTC
CASSSGGGLAGGIISYNEQFF
>TRBV20-1|TRBJ2-5|.|.
TGCAGTGCTCCGCAAAAGAACGGACAGCCGCCCCAGTACTTC
CSAPQKNGQPPQYF
>TRBV5-1|TRBJ2-7|.|TRBD2
TGCGCCAGCAGCTTTTCCGCCGGGACTAGCGAAGGCGAGCAGTACTTC
CASSFSAGTSEGEQYF
>TRBV29-1|TRBJ1-3|.|.
TGCACAGGGTGGGGAGATAATGGAAACACCATATATTTT
CTGWGDNGNTIYF
>TRBV4-1|TRBJ1-2|few|TRBD1
TGCGCCAGCAGCCGCGCGGAGACAGGGGGCTTTGGCTACACCTTC
CASSRAETGGFGYTF
>TRBV7-6|TRBJ2-3|.|TRBD2
TGTGCCAGCAGCCCCATAGCGGGAGAGATCGCAGATACGCAGTATTTT
CASSPIAGEIADTQYF